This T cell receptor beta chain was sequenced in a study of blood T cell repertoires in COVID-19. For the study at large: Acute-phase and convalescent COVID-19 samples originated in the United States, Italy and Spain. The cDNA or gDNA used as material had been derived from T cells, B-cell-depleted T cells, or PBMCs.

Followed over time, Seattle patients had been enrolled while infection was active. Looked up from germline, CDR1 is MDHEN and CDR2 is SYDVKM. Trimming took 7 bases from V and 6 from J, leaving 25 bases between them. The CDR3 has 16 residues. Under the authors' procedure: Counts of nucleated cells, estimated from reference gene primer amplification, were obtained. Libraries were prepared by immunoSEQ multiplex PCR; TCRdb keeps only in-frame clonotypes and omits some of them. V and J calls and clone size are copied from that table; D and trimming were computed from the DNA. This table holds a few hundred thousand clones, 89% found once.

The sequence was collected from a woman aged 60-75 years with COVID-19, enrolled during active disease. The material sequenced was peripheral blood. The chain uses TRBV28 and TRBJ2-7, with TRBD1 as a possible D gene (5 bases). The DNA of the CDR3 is TGTGCCAGCATCACGACTGCGGCAAGGGGTGGGGCCGAGCAGTACTTC. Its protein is CASITTAARGGAEQYF.